The 29 T cell receptor beta chains given below trace back to one sample, sequenced in a study of regulatory T cells in long-lasting Graves disease. As for time point: newly diagnosed GD, antithyroid drugs for less than 3 months. Generation of the TCR library employed RNA extracted from PBMCs. Assembly of TCR beta libraries relied on iRepertoire HTBI primers together with Arm-PCR of CDR3 regions. One entry per CDR3 protein results from TCRdb running MiXCR on the multiplex PCR reads. The sample holds 540,000 or so distinct CDR3 sequences, roughly 13% seen once. Another study also made use of these data, one on T cells in Graves' hyperthyroidism and ophthalmopathy.

The sequenced sample was peripheral blood mononuclear cells (PBMCs), obtained at new diagnosis, from a patient treated with antithyroid drugs. Receptor source: a man younger than 40 with Graves disease.

This clonotype came up many times. The genes are TRBV28 and TRBJ1-5; 11 bases match TRBD1. V lost 7 bases and J lost 4; bases outside the gene matches: 6. CDR3 size: 15 residues. Germline V gene data show CDR1 as MDHEN and CDR2 as SYDVKM. For the CDR3, the DNA is TGTGCCAGCAATCACGGGACAGGGGGAAATCAGCCCCAGCATTTT. The encoded protein is CASNHGTGGNQPQHF.

This chain links TRBV5-8 with TRBJ1-4; the D is unclear. The CDR3 extends over 14 amino acids. The V end lost 2 bases, the J end lost 5 bases, and 10 bases lay between the germline ends. Germline CDR1 SGHTS, CDR2 YDEGEE. CDR3 residues: CASSLPTGNEKLFF. CDR3 coding DNA: TGTGCCAGCAGCTTACCGACGGGAAATGAAAAACTGTTTTTT.

The genes are TRBV27 and TRBJ2-4, with D unclear. Per germline, CDR1 MNHEY and CDR2 SMNVEV (reference sequence). The CDR3 length is 15 residues. Deletions cut 5 bases from V and 2 bases from J, with 13 bases between. The CDR3 reads CASSIFPDTKNIQYF. The CDR3 nucleotides are TGTGCCAGCAGTATTTTCCCAGATACCAAAAACATTCAGTACTTC.

Concerning this clonotype: A junction end diverges from the germline sequence, so it may reflect a read error. The chain couples TRBV9 to TRBJ2-1; 9 bases are shared with TRBD2. Looked up from germline, CDR1 is SGDLS and CDR2 is YYNGEE. The CDR3 length is 17 residues. The CDR3 here is CASSRGSGGTPYNDQFF. The CDR3, as DNA: TGTGCCAGCAGCCGGGGGAGCGGGGGGACCCCCTACAATGATCAGTTCTTC.

This clonotype occurred a few times. The chain employs TRBV20-1 and TRBJ2-7; TRBD1 matches 11 bases. CDR3 size: 15 residues. The V segment lost 5 bases and the J segment 2 bases; nucleotides outside the gene matches: 8. The germline V gene encodes CDR1 DFQATT and CDR2 SNEGSKA (reference sequence). In DNA, the CDR3 is TGCAGTGCTGGAAGGACAGGGGGCGAGACCTACGAGCAGTACTTC. This gives the protein CSAGRTGGETYEQYF.

The chain uses TRBV27 and TRBJ1-4, with D hard to call. V gave up 2 bases and J gave up 6 bases, with 16 bases separating them. In germline, CDR1 is MNHEY, CDR2 SMNVEV (reference sequence). This CDR3 contains 16 residues. CDR3 amino acids: CASSLGGWNPHEKLFF. The CDR3 bases are TGTGCCAGCAGTTTAGGAGGTTGGAACCCCCATGAAAAACTGTTTTTT.

This clonotype was observed many times. J is TRBJ1-6 and V is TRBV30; TRBD1 matches at 10 bases. The CDR3 sequence is 13 residues long. CDR1 is GTSNPN, CDR2 SVGIG, per germline (reference sequence). With V trimmed by 8 bases and J by 9 bases, 7 bases remained unmatched. The CDR3 DNA reads TGTGCCAGTGACCGGGACAGGGGTTCACCCCTCCACTTT. It codes for CASDRDRGSPLHF.

As to this clonotype: Given a much more abundant clone one base away, this may be a read error. V is TRBV27 and J is TRBJ1-5, with 7 bases fitting TRBD1. Germline assignment: CDR1 MNHEY and CDR2 SMNVEV (reference sequence). Losses at the gene ends were 4 bases for V and 7 bases for J; bases not matched to a gene: 13. The length of the CDR3 is 16 residues. This CDR3 reads CASSYSYPGGGQPQHF. CDR3 in DNA: TGTGCCAGCAGTTACTCGTATCCAGGGGGGGGACAGCCCCAGCATTTT.

The chain is built from TRBV6-1 and TRBJ1-2, with a tentative D call TRBD1 (5 bases). The CDR3 is made up of 14 amino acids. CDR1 is MNHNS, CDR2 SASEGT, per germline. V lost 8 bases and J lost 0, with 13 bases in between. The CDR3 coding sequence is TGTGCCAGCCACTTTGGAGGGGCTAACTATGGCTACACCTTC. It yields the protein CASHFGGANYGYTF.

This clonotype was observed many times. The chain uses TRBV7-2 and TRBJ2-7; TRBD2 is a possible D gene (5 bases). Trimming left V 0 bases short and J 2 bases short, with 11 bases between. Germline V gives CDR1 SGHTA, CDR2 FQGNSA. The CDR3 contains 15 residues. Here the CDR3 reads CASSLASDSAYEQYF. The DNA of the CDR3 is TGTGCCAGCAGCTTAGCGTCGGACTCCGCCTACGAGCAGTACTTC.

This clonotype has a count of ten or more. The V call is TRBV11-2, the J call TRBJ2-1; D is unclear. Trimming stripped 4 bases from V and 4 bases from J, with 5 bases between. This CDR3 has 12 amino acids. CDR1 is SGHAT and CDR2 is FQNNGV in the germline V gene. The CDR3 DNA follows: TGTGCCAGCAGCTGGAATTACAATGAGCAGTTCTTC. This translates into CASSWNYNEQFF.

V and J are TRBV5-1 and TRBJ2-3; perhaps D is TRBD1 or TRBD2 (5 bases each). The CDR3 sequence is 15 residues long. Germline V CDR1 and CDR2: SGHRS, YFSETQ. Trimming cost V 1 base and J 1 base, with 10 bases left between them. The CDR3 reads CASSLLGPGTDTQYF. CDR3 sequence (DNA): TGCGCCAGCAGCTTGTTGGGACCCGGCACAGATACGCAGTATTTT.

This clonotype appeared a few times. A much larger clone is a single base away; this may be a read error. V and J are TRBV27 and TRBJ2-7; perhaps D is TRBD1 or TRBD2 (5 bases each). Germline-derived CDR1 and CDR2 are MNHEY and SMNVEV (reference sequence). The V end was cut by 5 bases, the J end by 6 bases, with 17 bases between. The CDR3 runs to 14 residues. CDR3 sequence reads: CASSPGRGRVEQYF. The DNA for the CDR3 is TGTGCCAGCAGTCCTGGACGGGGACGGGTCGAGCAGTACTTC.

This chain joins TRBV5-4 and TRBJ1-1; no clear D. This CDR3 region has 12 residues. V was pared by 0 bases and J by 5 bases, with 5 bases between. CDR1 is SGHNT, CDR2 YYREEE, per germline (reference sequence). The CDR3 coding sequence is TGTGCCAGCAGCTTGGAAATAACTGAAGCTTTCTTT. Translated: CASSLEITEAFF.

In regard to this clonotype: This may be a read error, as it is one base from a much larger clone. V gene TRBV7-9 combines with J gene TRBJ2-1, with D hard to call. CDR1 is SEHNR, CDR2 FQNEAQ, per germline (reference sequence). This CDR3 region has 11 residues. V lost 1 base and J 10 bases, leaving 5 bases between the germline ends. DNA of the CDR3: TGTGCCAGCAGCTTAGGTCAAGAGCAGTTCTTC. It is translated as CASSLGQEQFF.

Ten or more counts support this clonotype. The V and J genes are TRBV5-1 and TRBJ2-1; TRBD2 aligns across 7 bases. After removal of 0 bases from V and 6 bases from J, the junction contained 6 bases not matched to a gene. This CDR3 region has 15 residues. Looked up from germline, CDR1 is SGHRS and CDR2 is YFSETQ. The CDR3 region has the DNA TGCGCCAGCAGCTTGGGAGGAACTAGCGTCAATGAGCAGTTCTTC. Translated, it gives CASSLGGTSVNEQFF. The full variable domain, with the rest looked up from reference TRBV5-1 and TRBJ2-1, is KAGVTQTPRYLIKTRGQQVTLSCSPISGHRSVSWYQQTPGQGLQFLFEYFSETQRNKGNFPGRFSGRQFSNSRSEMNVSTLELGDSALYLCASSLGGTSVNEQFFGPGTRLTVL.

This clonotype was picked up many times. The gene calls are TRBV29-1 and TRBJ1-1, with 7 bases lining up with TRBD1. The CDR3 covers 11 residues. Germline assignment: CDR1 SQVTM and CDR2 ANQGSEA. V lost 7 bases to trimming and J lost 5 bases; unmatched junction nucleotides: 4. CDR3 in DNA: TGCAGCGCACAGGGGAGTACTGAAGCTTTCTTT. It yields the protein CSAQGSTEAFF.

The table lists this clonotype with a few counts. The J gene is TRBJ2-7, the V gene TRBV19; D is undetermined. Germline-derived CDR1 and CDR2 are LNHDA and SQIVND (reference sequence). Trimming removed 4 bases at V and 3 bases at J, with 10 bases between. The CDR3 covers 13 residues. Written as DNA, the CDR3 is TGTGCCAGTAGTAGAGAGGTGGGCTACGAGCAGTACTTC. Translated, it gives CASSREVGYEQYF.

Note on this clonotype: A much larger clone lies one base from this, so it may be a read error. The V gene is TRBV30, the J gene TRBJ1-5; D may be TRBD1 (5 bases). The germline V gene encodes CDR1 GTSNPN and CDR2 SVGIG (reference sequence). This CDR3 has 13 residues. The CDR3 loop is CAWRGVFGQPRHF. DNA for the CDR3: TGTGCCTGGCGAGGGGTTTTCGGTCAGCCCCGGCATTTT.

This clonotype occurred a few times. The rearrangement joins TRBV6-1 to TRBJ2-1; 7 positions match TRBD1. The V segment lost 3 bases and the J segment 9 bases; nucleotides outside the gene matches: 8. Looked up from germline, CDR1 is MNHNS and CDR2 is SASEGT. CDR3 length equals 14 residues. The CDR3 loop is CASSEVTGSGEQFF. In nucleotides, the CDR3 is TGTGCCAGCAGTGAGGTGACAGGGTCCGGTGAGCAGTTCTTC.

The sample holds a few counts of this clonotype. The V call is TRBV5-4, the J call TRBJ2-3, with D unresolved. Trimming shortened V by 2 bases and J by 6 bases, and 7 bases separated the two germline ends. Per germline, CDR1 SGHNT and CDR2 YYREEE (reference sequence). This CDR3 region has 12 residues. The CDR3 region is CASSFTSDTQYF. The CDR3 coding sequence is TGTGCCAGCAGCTTCACTTCGGATACGCAGTATTTT.

This clonotype has ten or more counts. This chain uses TRBV5-1 with TRBJ2-2, with 12 bases fitting TRBD1. CDR3 size: 17 residues. V shed 0 bases and J 7 bases; nucleotides not matched to a gene: 7. Per the germline V gene, CDR1 is SGHRS and CDR2 is YFSETQ. CDR3 DNA sequence: TGCGCCAGCAGCTTGGGGCCGGGACAGGGGGCCGGCGGGGAGCTGTTTTTT. It yields the protein CASSLGPGQGAGGELFF.

V gene TRBV29-1 combines with J gene TRBJ1-3, with D possibly being TRBD1 (5 bases). Germline V CDR1 and CDR2: SQVTM, ANQGSEA. The CDR3 is 13 amino acids. V lost 2 bases to trimming and J lost 4 bases, with 9 bases between them. CDR3 sequence (DNA): TGCAGCGTTGAAAGGGGTCCGGGAAACACCATATATTTT. Protein product: CSVERGPGNTIYF.

The CDR3 reads CASRPLRLRATYEQYF. The DNA for the CDR3 is TGTGCCAGCAGACCGCTGCGACTGCGGGCGACCTACGAGCAGTACTTC. The rearrangement uses TRBV27 and TRBJ2-7, with D possibly matching TRBD2 (5 bases). CDR1 and CDR2 from the germline V gene are MNHEY and SMNVEV (reference sequence). V lost 6 bases and J 2 bases, leaving 20 bases between the germline ends. This CDR3 has 16 residues.

The chain links TRBV6-2 or TRBV6-3 to TRBJ1-4, with D unresolved. The CDR3 consists of 15 residues. Germline CDR1 and CDR2: MNHEY and SVGEGT. V was cut by 5 bases and J by 6 bases, with 16 bases left in between. CDR3 sequence: CASSDNTGGDEKLFF. As DNA, the CDR3 is TGTGCCAGCAGTGACAACACGGGAGGAGATGAAAAACTGTTTTTT.

This clonotype was counted many times. The J gene is TRBJ2-1, the V gene TRBV29-1, with TRBD1 matching 7 bases. With V trimmed by 7 bases and J by 1 base, 1 base remained unmatched. This CDR3 is built from 12 residues. Germline V gene sequence: CDR1 SQVTM, CDR2 ANQGSEA. This CDR3 reads CSADRSYNEQFF. The CDR3 DNA follows: TGCAGCGCGGACAGGTCCTACAATGAGCAGTTCTTC.

This clonotype has only a few counts. This sequence joins TRBV14 and TRBJ1-2, with a possible D match to TRBD1 (5 bases). Germline V gene sequence: CDR1 SGHDN, CDR2 FVKESK. Deletions cut 0 bases from V and 5 bases from J, with 16 bases between. This CDR3 contains 16 residues. CDR3 in amino acids: CASSQDGWDGYYGYTF. The CDR3 nucleotides are TGTGCCAGCAGCCAAGATGGGTGGGACGGATATTATGGCTACACCTTC.

The V and J genes are TRBV6-1 and TRBJ2-3; 10 bases align to TRBD2. Trimming took 6 bases from V and 2 from J; bases not matched to a gene: 2. CDR1 is MNHNS, CDR2 SASEGT, per germline. The CDR3 contains 14 residues. Here the CDR3 reads CASRGTSVTDTQYF. The CDR3 nucleotides read TGTGCCAGCAGGGGGACTAGCGTCACAGATACGCAGTATTTT.

The sample holds many counts of this clonotype. CDR3: CASSLAGSTNYGYTF. In nucleotides, the CDR3 is TGTGCCAGCAGTTTAGCGGGCAGCACCAACTATGGCTACACCTTC. V gene TRBV12-3 or TRBV12-4 combines with J gene TRBJ1-2; D is unresolved. V lost 0 bases, J lost 2 bases, and 10 bases lay in between. The CDR3 is 15 residues long.